This T cell receptor (beta chain) was captured by sequencing in a study of blood T cell repertoires in COVID-19. Germline V gives CDR1 LGHNT, CDR2 FRNRAP. The CDR3 extends over 15 amino acids. Trimming took 2 bases from V and 3 from J, leaving 13 bases between them. Sequenced by immunoSEQ multiplex PCR; TCRdb stores in-frame clones only, minus some. The data contain over 200,000 clones, approximately 90% of them singletons. This receptor was taken from a man aged 35 to 55 who had recovered from COVID-19. Material for sequencing was PBMCs or T cells enriched from blood (not recorded which). This chain joins TRBV12-5 and TRBJ1-2; TRBD1 might be the D (5 bases). The CDR3 nucleotides are TGTGCTAGTGGTTTGATTCCAGGGTCTGACTATGGCTACACCTTC. Translated: CASGLIPGSDYGYTF.